These 15 T cell receptor beta chains share one sample of origin, sequenced in a study of cytomegalovirus exposure and HLA in healthy donors. Primers included in the PCR were 60 Vbeta and 13 Jbeta primers. The table came from immunoSEQ multiplex PCR; TCRdb's copy has only in-frame clones and leaves some out. In the table there are approximately 170,000 clones, roughly 76% of which are singletons. The sequencing sample was made of PBMCs. The receptors derive from a human donor in good health.

V gene TRBV4-2 combines with J gene TRBJ2-5; 7 nucleotides agree with TRBD1. The junction had 2 bases not matched to a gene; V was cut back by 7 bases and J by 0 bases. CDR3 length: 13 residues. CDR1 is LGHNA, CDR2 YNFKEQ, per germline. The CDR3 nucleotides read TGTGCCAGCATGGGACAGAACCAAGAGACCCAGTACTTC. This gives the protein CASMGQNQETQYF.

This rearrangement joins TRBV11-3 to TRBJ2-5; TRBD1 is a possible D gene (5 bases). Germline V gene sequence: CDR1 SGHNT, CDR2 YENEEA. This CDR3 has 13 residues. Trimming pared 5 bases from V and 5 bases from J, leaving 12 bases between. DNA of the CDR3: TGTGCCAGCAGCACTCAAGGGGCCGAGACCCAGTACTTC. Its protein product is CASSTQGAETQYF.

V and J are TRBV7-8 and TRBJ1-2, with 9 bases identical to TRBD1. The CDR3 totals 13 residues. Losses at the gene ends were 3 bases for V and 12 bases for J; bases not matched to a gene: 8. Looked up from germline, CDR1 is SGHVS and CDR2 is FQNEAQ. The CDR3 here is CASSLWTGEADTF. The CDR3 DNA reads as TGTGCCAGCAGCTTGTGGACAGGGGAAGCAGACACCTTC.

V is TRBV5-1 and J is TRBJ2-5, with 9 positions matching TRBD2. CDR1 and CDR2 (germline): SGHRS, YFSETQ. The CDR3 extends over 16 amino acids. V gave up 3 bases and J gave up 2 bases; unmatched junction bases: 8. In DNA form, the CDR3 reads TGCGCCAGCAGCTCCGCCGGGACTAGCACTCAAGAGACCCAGTACTTC. Translation gives CASSSAGTSTQETQYF.

This chain joins TRBV28 and TRBJ2-6; TRBD2 agrees at 9 bases. The CDR3 runs to 17 residues. With 6 bases clipped from V and 1 base from J, the junction kept 7 bases outside the gene matches. CDR1 and CDR2 (germline): MDHEN, SYDVKM. The CDR3 spells CASSRTRGGSGANVLTF. The CDR3 DNA follows: TGTGCCAGCAGCAGGACGCGGGGGGGGTCTGGGGCCAACGTCCTGACTTTC.

The chain links TRBV5-6 to TRBJ1-2, with D uncertain. The CDR3 is made up of 15 amino acids. The germline V gene has CDR1 SGHDT and CDR2 YYEEEE. Trimming took 0 bases from V and 2 from J, leaving 11 bases between them. CDR3 nucleotide sequence: TGTGCCAGCAGCTTGGCCTCCGGGTCCAACTATGGCTACACCTTC. Translated: CASSLASGSNYGYTF.

The rearrangement joins TRBV6-6 to TRBJ2-1; D might be TRBD2 (6 bases). The germline CDR1 and CDR2 sequences are MNHNY and SVGAGI (reference sequence). V shed 7 bases and J shed 4 bases, with 8 bases lying between them. CDR3 length: 12 residues. The CDR3 nucleotides are TGTGCCAGCATGGGAGGATACAATGAGCAGTTCTTC. Translating gives CASMGGYNEQFF.

This clone was counted once. The chain carries TRBV2 and TRBJ2-1; D call uncertain. V lost 6 bases, J lost 2 bases, and 14 bases lay in between. The CDR3 sequence is 15 residues long. From germline, CDR1 is SNHLY and CDR2 FYNNEI. The CDR3 here is CASSNRVLTYNEQFF. The CDR3 coding sequence is TGTGCCAGCAGCAACCGGGTCCTAACCTACAATGAGCAGTTCTTC.

This rearrangement joins TRBV7-2 to TRBJ1-2, with 9 bases matching TRBD1. The CDR3 extends over 16 amino acids. CDR1 is SGHTA, CDR2 FQGNSA, per germline. The V segment lost 1 base and the J segment 8 bases; nucleotides outside the gene matches: 11. This CDR3 is CASSLDPPGQGFGYTF. The CDR3 DNA reads as TGTGCCAGCAGCTTAGATCCACCGGGACAGGGATTCGGCTACACCTTC.

This chain connects TRBV7-2 to TRBJ2-7, with D possibly TRBD1 on 5 matching bases. Germline V gene sequence: CDR1 SGHTA, CDR2 FQGNSA. The CDR3 sequence is 14 residues long. V was pared by 4 bases and J by 6 bases, with 16 bases between. CDR3 nucleotides: TGTGCCAGCAGCTCCCAACCCGGGCAGGGCGAGCAGTACTTC. Its translation is CASSSQPGQGEQYF.

This clone has a handful of counts. Written as DNA, the CDR3 is TGTGCCAGCAGCTTAGTATTATTGGGCAATCTGGGAGATACGCAGTATTTT. Translation gives CASSLVLLGNLGDTQYF. The chain employs TRBV7-2 and TRBJ2-3; D gene uncertain. With 1 base removed from V and 5 bases from J, the gap between germline ends came to 19 bases. Per germline, CDR1 SGHTA and CDR2 FQGNSA. This CDR3 is built from 17 residues.

V gene TRBV5-1 combines with J gene TRBJ1-1; TRBD1 might be the D (6 bases). Germline V gene lookup returns CDR1 SGHRS and CDR2 YFSETQ. Trimming cost V 5 bases and J 11 bases, with 19 bases left between them. This CDR3 contains 13 residues. CDR3 nucleotides: TGCGCCAGCAGATTGAAGGGGGACTATTTGGCTTTCTTT. It codes for CASRLKGDYLAFF.

The chain combines TRBV19 with TRBJ2-1; TRBD1 is a possible D gene (5 bases). V was clipped by 1 base and J by 7 bases, with 14 bases between them. Germline loops: CDR1 LNHDA, CDR2 SQIVND (reference sequence). CDR3 size: 15 residues. The CDR3 DNA follows: TGTGCCAGTAGTATAGGGGGCTCTTCGAGGAATGAGCAGTTCTTC. The encoded protein is CASSIGGSSRNEQFF.

This rearrangement joins TRBV4-2 to TRBJ2-2, with D tentatively TRBD2 (6 bases). Trimming took off 0 bases at V and 7 bases at J, with 15 bases between the two ends. The germline V gene encodes CDR1 LGHNA and CDR2 YNFKEQ. CDR3 size: 16 residues. Written as DNA, the CDR3 is TGTGCCAGCAGCCAAGATTGGCGGGGAACAGTCGGGGAGCTGTTTTTT. As protein: CASSQDWRGTVGELFF.

CDR3 nucleotide sequence: TGTGCCAGCAGCTTTAATCCGTACCAAGAGACCCAGTACTTC. It translates to CASSFNPYQETQYF. The V and J genes are TRBV27 and TRBJ2-5; D gene ambiguous. CDR1 is MNHEY, CDR2 SMNVEV, per germline (reference sequence). The CDR3 is 14 residues long. The V end was cut by 6 bases, the J end by 0 bases, with 11 bases between.